This T cell receptor beta chain originates from a study of T-cell memory formation after mild COVID-19. The overall study: In these data, TCR clusters were largely donor specific.

TCRdb reprocessed the 5' RACE reads via MiXCR and lists one record per CDR3 protein. The sample has about 100,000 distinct CDR3 sequences; 11% are singletons. Comment on this clonotype: No antigen is known for it.

General study results and limits: Some SARS-CoV-2-responding clones were already detected in memory before infection. CD4/CD8 balance held among clones contracting day 15 to 85, and later expanders leaned CD4+.

The V gene's germline CDR1 is MNHEY and CDR2 SVGEGT. Unmatched junction bases numbered 3, after V lost 7 bases and J lost 2 bases. CDR3 length equals 14 residues. The V and J genes are TRBV6-2 or TRBV6-3 and TRBJ2-7, with 12 positions matching TRBD2. The sequence derives from a man aged 18-30 years who had mild COVID-19 (a few samples of this study predate the infection). Cell type and time point are not known. Sequenced sample: PBMCs or a T cell subset sorted from them (not recorded which). In DNA form, the CDR3 reads TGTGCCAGCACTCGGACTAGCGGGGCCTACGAGCAGTACTTC. This sequence encodes CASTRTSGAYEQYF.